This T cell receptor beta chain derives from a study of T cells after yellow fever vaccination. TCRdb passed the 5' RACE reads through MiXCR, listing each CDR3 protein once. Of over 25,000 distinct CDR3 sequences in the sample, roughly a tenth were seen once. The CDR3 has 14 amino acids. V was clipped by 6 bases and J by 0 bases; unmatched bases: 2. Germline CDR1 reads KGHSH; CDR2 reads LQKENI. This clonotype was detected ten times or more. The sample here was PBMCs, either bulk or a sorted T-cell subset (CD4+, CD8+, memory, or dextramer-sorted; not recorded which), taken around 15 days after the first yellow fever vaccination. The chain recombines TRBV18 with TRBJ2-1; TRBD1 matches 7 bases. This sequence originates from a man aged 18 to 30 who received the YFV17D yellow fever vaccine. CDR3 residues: CASSDRASYNEQFF. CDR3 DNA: TGTGCCAGCTCTGACAGGGCCTCCTACAATGAGCAGTTCTTC. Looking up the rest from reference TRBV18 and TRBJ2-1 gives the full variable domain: NAGVMQNPRHLVRRRGQEARLRCSPMKGHSHVYWYRQLPEEGLKFMVYLQKENIIDESGMPKERFSAEFPKEGPSILRIQQVVRGDSAAYFCASSDRASYNEQFFGPGTRLTVL.